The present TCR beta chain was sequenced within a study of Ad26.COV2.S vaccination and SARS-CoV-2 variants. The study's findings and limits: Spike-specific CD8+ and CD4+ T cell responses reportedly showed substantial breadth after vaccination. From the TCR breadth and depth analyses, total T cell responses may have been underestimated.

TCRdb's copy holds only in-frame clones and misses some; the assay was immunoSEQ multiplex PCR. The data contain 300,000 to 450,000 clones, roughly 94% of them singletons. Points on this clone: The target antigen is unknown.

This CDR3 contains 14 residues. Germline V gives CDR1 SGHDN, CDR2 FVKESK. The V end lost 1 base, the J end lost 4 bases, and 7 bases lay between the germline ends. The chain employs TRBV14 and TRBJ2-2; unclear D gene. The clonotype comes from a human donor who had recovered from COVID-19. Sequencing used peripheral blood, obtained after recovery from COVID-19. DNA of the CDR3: TGTGCCAGCAGCCAAGTGACGGTCACCGGGGAGCTGTTTTTT. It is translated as CASSQVTVTGELFF.